This T cell receptor beta chain derives from a study of blood T cell repertoires in COVID-19. Study in general: Sample material is recorded as cDNA or gDNA derived from T cells, B-cell-depleted T cells, or PBMCs.

Using immunoSEQ multiplex PCR, the repertoire was profiled, and TCRdb retains in-frame clones only, with some absent. The sample lists approximately 310,000 clones, around 87% seen once, with 7.8% in the top ten. The V and J ends lost 3 bases and 4 bases, in that order; junction bases with no gene match: 7. The germline gives CDR1 DFQATT, CDR2 SNEGSKA (reference sequence). The length of the CDR3 is 14 residues. This TCR was sampled from a woman in her 50s who had recovered from COVID-19. The V call is TRBV20-1, the J call TRBJ2-3, with 7 positions matching TRBD2. Sequencing input: peripheral blood. The CDR3 here is CSASEPSGADTQYF. In DNA, the CDR3 is TGCAGTGCTAGTGAGCCTAGCGGTGCAGATACGCAGTATTTT.